One sample yielded the 25 T cell receptor beta chains listed below, sequenced in a study of Ad26.COV2.S vaccination and SARS-CoV-2 variants. Indicated treatment: 15 to 20 received Ad26.COV2.S at low or high dose, single or two shots; roughly 5 received placebo; per-sample allocation not given. The study sampled participants on day 63 after the first vaccine or placebo injection. Libraries were prepared by immunoSEQ multiplex PCR; TCRdb keeps only in-frame clonotypes and omits some of them. This table holds about 350,000 clones, approximately 85% found once. This sample comprised peripheral blood, obtained in a trial of Ad26.COV2.S vaccine versus placebo. The receptors derive from a person aged 18 to 65 who received the Ad26.COV2.S COVID-19 vaccine or a placebo.

Remarks on this clone: One end of the junction varies from germline; a read error may be responsible. The J gene is TRBJ1-1, the V gene TRBV6-1; D gene ambiguous. The CDR3 extends over 11 amino acids. The germline CDR1 and CDR2 sequences are MNHNS and SASEGT. Here the CDR3 reads CANSEAAEAFF. As DNA, the CDR3 is TGTGCCAACAGTGAAGCCGCTGAAGCTTTCTTT.

This rearrangement joins TRBV30 to TRBJ1-5; D possibly corresponds to TRBD1 (6 bases). Germline lookup yields CDR1 GTSNPN and CDR2 SVGIG (reference sequence). Trimming removed 5 bases at V and 2 bases at J, with 13 bases between. This CDR3 comprises 14 residues. Written as DNA, the CDR3 is TGTGCCTGGGAAACCGCAGGGGGCAATCAGCCCCAGCATTTT. Its protein product is CAWETAGGNQPQHF. The whole variable domain, remainder taken from reference TRBV30 and TRBJ1-5, is SQTIHQWPATLVQPVGSPLSLECTVEGTSNPNLYWYRQAAGRGLQLLFYSVGIGQISSEVPQNLSASRPQDRQFILSSKKLLLSDSGFYLCAWETAGGNQPQHFGDGTRLSIL.

CDR3 in amino acids: CASSFRASESSQHF. The CDR3 nucleotides read TGTGCCAGCAGCTTCCGGGCCTCCGAATCGTCCCAGCATTTT. This chain links TRBV5-6 with TRBJ1-5; D not resolved. Deletions cut 2 bases from V and 11 bases from J, with 17 bases between. The CDR3 is made up of 14 amino acids. Germline V gives CDR1 SGHDT, CDR2 YYEEEE.

The chain uses TRBV4-1 and TRBJ1-5; D perhaps matches TRBD1 (6 bases). Per germline, CDR1 MGHRA and CDR2 YSYEKL. This CDR3 is built from 15 residues. The V and J ends lost 4 bases and 2 bases respectively, with 12 bases between them. The CDR3 sequence is CASSPRDTGNQPQHF. CDR3 in DNA: TGCGCCAGCAGCCCGCGGGACACTGGCAATCAGCCCCAGCATTTT.

The chain links TRBV5-1 to TRBJ1-1; 7 positions match TRBD1. Per germline, CDR1 SGHRS and CDR2 YFSETQ. J gave up 3 bases and V 5 bases, and 7 bases lay outside the gene matches. The CDR3 totals 14 residues. Here the CDR3 reads CASRIRQGDTEAFF. DNA of the CDR3: TGCGCCAGCAGGATACGACAGGGAGACACTGAAGCTTTCTTT.

The genes are TRBV4-3 and TRBJ2-7; 11 nucleotides align to TRBD1. The CDR3 contains 16 residues. Trimming took 3 bases from V and 1 from J; bases not matched to a gene: 5. CDR1 and CDR2 from the germline V gene are LGHNA and YSLEER. The CDR3 nucleotides are TGCGCCAGCAGCCAGGCGGGACAGGGGGGGTCCTACGAGCAGTACTTC. It is translated as CASSQAGQGGSYEQYF.

The chain employs TRBV14 and TRBJ1-1; 7 nucleotides line up with TRBD1. CDR1 and CDR2 from the germline V gene are SGHDN and FVKESK. The CDR3 is 12 amino acids. Trimming cost V 1 base and J 10 bases; bases outside gene matches: 3. The CDR3 region is CASSQAGTVAFF. The CDR3 bases are TGTGCCAGCAGCCAAGCCGGGACAGTAGCTTTCTTT.

This rearrangement joins TRBV10-1 to TRBJ2-3; 12 positions agree with TRBD2. V was pared by 6 bases and J by 0 bases, with 4 bases of the junction left unmatched. The CDR3 is made up of 16 amino acids. Germline V gene sequence: CDR1 WNHNN, CDR2 SYGVQD (reference sequence). This chain's CDR3 is CASSPGLAGSTDTQYF. DNA for the CDR3: TGCGCCAGCAGCCCTGGACTAGCGGGGAGCACAGATACGCAGTATTTT.

The chain joins TRBV7-2 to TRBJ2-7; a possible D gene is TRBD1 (5 bases). V was trimmed by 4 bases and J by 4 bases, leaving 11 bases between them. Germline V gene lookup returns CDR1 SGHTA and CDR2 FQGNSA. The CDR3 length is 13 residues. The CDR3 protein is CASSSIDSYEQYF. The CDR3 region has the DNA TGTGCCAGCAGCTCAATAGACAGTTACGAGCAGTACTTC.

The chain uses TRBV2 and TRBJ2-3, with 15 positions matching TRBD2. This CDR3 region has 20 residues. The J segment lost 2 bases and the V segment lost 2 bases, leaving 11 bases of the junction unmatched. CDR1 is SNHLY and CDR2 is FYNNEI in the germline V gene. DNA of the CDR3: TGTGCCAGCAGTGAACCGACTGAAGGGACTAGCGGGAGGTCCACAGATACGCAGTATTTT. It is translated as CASSEPTEGTSGRSTDTQYF.

The rearrangement links TRBV10-3 to TRBJ2-3; TRBD2 agrees at 8 bases. The CDR3 is 14 amino acids. Trimming removed 4 bases from V and 2 bases from J; junction bases left unmatched: 2. Per the germline V gene, CDR1 is ENHRY and CDR2 is SYGVKD. This CDR3 reads CAISGGGPTDTQYF. DNA of the CDR3: TGTGCCATCAGTGGCGGGGGGCCCACAGATACGCAGTATTTT.

V is TRBV9 and J is TRBJ1-1; D unresolved. The CDR3 runs to 14 residues. V dropped 0 bases and J dropped 2 bases, with 8 bases sitting between them. Germline assignment: CDR1 SGDLS and CDR2 YYNGEE. DNA for the CDR3: TGTGCCAGCAGCGTAGATTCAGTAAACACTGAAGCTTTCTTT. Protein sequence: CASSVDSVNTEAFF.

CDR3 DNA sequence: TGCGCCAGCAGCCAAGACGACAGGGGGCAATTCTACGAGCAGTACTTC. This translates into CASSQDDRGQFYEQYF. The chain joins TRBV4-1 to TRBJ2-7; TRBD1 agrees at 10 bases. The ends lost 0 bases at V and 3 bases at J; junction bases unmatched: 5. The CDR3 consists of 16 residues. Germline V gives CDR1 MGHRA, CDR2 YSYEKL.

This clone has a single count. The chain uses TRBV5-5 and TRBJ1-1; no definite D call. V lost 3 bases and J lost 3, with 9 bases in between. From germline, CDR1 is SGHKS and CDR2 YYEKEE (reference sequence). This CDR3 contains 13 residues. In nucleotides, the CDR3 is TGTGCCAGCAGCTCCGAGGAGGACACTGAAGCTTTCTTT. Residues: CASSSEEDTEAFF.

The rearrangement links TRBV5-6 to TRBJ1-1; D is unresolved. The CDR3 consists of 15 residues. Germline CDR1 and CDR2: SGHDT and YYEEEE. Between the trimmed V and J ends, which lost 6 bases and 0 bases, there was a span of 15 bases. The CDR3 reads CASTSGPAVNTEAFF. For the CDR3, the DNA is TGTGCCAGCACCTCTGGTCCGGCAGTGAACACTGAAGCTTTCTTT.

The V gene is TRBV6-5, the J gene TRBJ1-2, with D tentatively TRBD1 (5 bases). The germline gives CDR1 MNHEY, CDR2 SVGAGI. Between the trimmed V and J ends, which lost 2 bases and 7 bases, there was a span of 14 bases. This CDR3 is 14 amino acids long. The CDR3 reads CASSYQGGVGGYTF. The CDR3 DNA is TGTGCCAGCAGTTACCAGGGAGGTGTTGGTGGCTACACCTTC.

The chain employs TRBV5-1 and TRBJ2-7, with D possibly TRBD1 on 6 matching bases. The CDR3 is 13 residues long. V gave up 4 bases and J gave up 5 bases, with 13 bases separating them. Per the germline V gene, CDR1 is SGHRS and CDR2 is YFSETQ. CDR3: CASSLQGFHEQYF. CDR3 nucleotide sequence: TGCGCCAGCAGCCTACAGGGCTTCCACGAGCAGTACTTC.

The CDR3 DNA sequence: TGTGCCAGCAGTGAACCCCCCCAGGGGGCCCTTCCTAGGGAGCAGTACTTC. This gives the protein CASSEPPQGALPREQYF. V usage is TRBV6-1 and J usage is TRBJ2-7; 8 bases align to TRBD1. The CDR3 covers 17 residues. Germline V gives CDR1 MNHNS, CDR2 SASEGT. V shed 2 bases and J 7 bases; nucleotides not matched to a gene: 16.

This clone came up once. The chain uses TRBV5-1 and TRBJ2-5, with D tentatively TRBD2 (5 bases). The V and J ends lost 0 bases and 2 bases respectively, with 8 bases between them. The germline V gene has CDR1 SGHRS and CDR2 YFSETQ. This CDR3 is built from 14 residues. The CDR3 region is CASSLVGEQETQYF. CDR3 coding DNA: TGCGCCAGCAGCTTGGTCGGGGAACAAGAGACCCAGTACTTC.

The rearrangement joins TRBV5-1 to TRBJ1-6, with TRBD1 matching over 7 bases. The CDR3 loop spans 13 amino acids. Per the germline V gene, CDR1 is SGHRS and CDR2 is YFSETQ. V dropped 5 bases and J dropped 9; count of bases not matched to a gene: 5. The CDR3 coding sequence is TGCGCCAGCAGGACAGGGTATGCTTCACCCCTCCACTTT. It specifies CASRTGYASPLHF. Based on the CDR3 plus reference TRBV5-1 and TRBJ1-6, the full variable domain is KAGVTQTPRYLIKTRGQQVTLSCSPISGHRSVSWYQQTPGQGLQFLFEYFSETQRNKGNFPGRFSGRQFSNSRSEMNVSTLELGDSALYLCASRTGYASPLHFGNGTRLTVT.

V gene TRBV10-3 combines with J gene TRBJ1-2; D is perhaps TRBD1 (5 bases). This CDR3 contains 13 residues. Germline CDR1 reads ENHRY; CDR2 reads SYGVKD. Trimming took off 9 bases at V and 4 bases at J, with 15 bases between the two ends. For the CDR3, the DNA is TGTGCCATTCCCGGGGGGGTAGGCTATGGCTACACCTTC. Translating gives CAIPGGVGYGYTF.

This chain uses TRBV30 with TRBJ2-5, with 11 bases identical to TRBD2. Germline-derived CDR1 and CDR2 are GTSNPN and SVGIG (reference sequence). The V and J ends lost 3 bases and 5 bases, in that order; junction bases with no gene match: 11. This CDR3 is built from 16 residues. Here the CDR3 DNA reads TGTGCCTGGAGCAAACGAGTAGCGGGGGGGCTTGAGACCCAGTACTTC. Protein: CAWSKRVAGGLETQYF.

This sequence joins TRBV5-1 and TRBJ1-2, with 7 nucleotides matching TRBD1. Unmatched junction bases numbered 12, after V lost 0 bases and J lost 4 bases. Germline assignment: CDR1 SGHRS and CDR2 YFSETQ. The CDR3 has 17 residues. The CDR3 nucleotides read TGCGCCAGCAGCTTGGGACAGGGCCTCACATCGACCTATGGCTACACCTTC. It translates to CASSLGQGLTSTYGYTF.

This chain connects TRBV29-1 to TRBJ1-1; D is perhaps TRBD1 (5 bases). Germline values: CDR1 SQVTM, CDR2 ANQGSEA. CDR3 length equals 15 residues. V was clipped by 4 bases and J by 2 bases, with 17 bases between them. This chain's CDR3 is CSVVARVKPNTEAFF. The CDR3 nucleotides are TGCAGCGTTGTTGCCAGGGTCAAGCCCAACACTGAAGCTTTCTTT.

V gene TRBV27 combines with J gene TRBJ2-3; the match to TRBD2 covers 9 bases. Germline V gives CDR1 MNHEY, CDR2 SMNVEV (reference sequence). The CDR3 is 16 amino acids. The trim removed 3 bases at V and 5 bases at J, leaving 9 bases unmatched. CDR3 sequence: CASSFRGRASRDTQYF. The CDR3 coding sequence is TGTGCCAGCAGTTTTCGCGGGAGGGCCTCGAGAGATACGCAGTATTTT.